The sequence of this TCR beta chain was determined in a study of T cell responses to AZD1222 COVID-19 vaccine listed by TCRdb under 2021. About the investigation overall: AZD1222 recipients given second doses at about 4 weeks or at about 12 weeks were pooled, since spike-specific TCR depth and breadth were not found to differ between the two schedules. Trial participants were enrolled by age into 18-55, 56-69 and 70-plus year subgroups, with roughly 150, 30 and 60 TCR-sequenced participants respectively. A total of 230 to 250 trial participants underwent TCR sequencing, of whom about 200 received two doses of AZD1222 and about 25 received two doses of the MenACWY control vaccine. What the research found in general, with its limitations: After two AZD1222 doses, both the breadth and the depth of spike-specific TCRs were significantly higher than at day 0 and than in MenACWY recipients. Epitopes outside the regions mutated in the B.1.351 and B.1.1.7 variants were reportedly recognized by nearly half of the unique spike-specific TCRs. Because no day 14 peak-response samples were available, repertoires were characterized only after the peak T cell response. Vaccine-associated CD4 TCRs spanned the whole spike protein, with dominant responses in regions 160-218 and 743-854. Participants were mostly white British and included more females than males, and it was suggested by the authors that clonal diversity may have been underestimated. The 56-69-year group was small, and its depth increase did not reach significance, likely because of low power. Conclusions about previously exposed vaccinees are limited because only six or seven AZD1222 recipients were SARS-CoV-2 seropositive at baseline.

There are 17 amino acids in the CDR3, from cysteine to phenylalanine inclusive. The entry retains the CDR3 DNA only, 51 bases that are in frame from base 1. This sample's time point label indicates: baseline before first vaccination. Vaccinee samples were obtained from the UK trials COV001 and COV002, which included a single-blind randomized controlled phase 2/3 trial of AZD1222 (ChAdOx1 nCoV-19) in healthy adults. Trial participant PBMC samples were collected at day 0 and day 28 after the second dose for TCRbeta chain sequencing. The CDR3 regions of human TCRbeta chains were analyzed by immunosequencing. The study's own analysis went as follows. TCRs in the repertoires were compared against a reference library of SARS-CoV-2-specific TCRs that had been generated with the MIRA antigen-specificity platform. Breadth meant the fraction of unique TCRs that were SARS-CoV-2-associated, whereas depth meant the fraction of total T cells that were SARS-CoV-2-associated. Using the MIRA data, each spike-specific TCR was mapped to the spike region that the TCR reacts to and placed in a CD4 or CD8 class. Log10-transformed breadth and depth values were compared by one-way ANOVA with Sidak's multiple comparisons tests. TCRdb provides this immuneACCESS table in a form limited to in-frame rearrangements. Some clones are lacking; in checked studies, under half of them reflect an unresolved V gene, and why the rest are absent is not known. V, J and clone size are taken as reported in that table, and D and trimming were inferred from the DNA itself. This sample has 120,000 to 150,000 clones in its table, and less than 95% of those were observed once. The ten largest clonotypes hold about 3% of the sample.

To note about this clone: Its antigen is unknown. No base qualities exist here, and no much larger clone lies one base off it.

This receptor was obtained from an adult in good health. The sample here was peripheral blood, taken on day 0 of AZD1222 vaccination. The rearrangement combines TRBV21-1 with TRBJ2-4; TRBD2 was called by the table and not checked on the DNA. TRBV21-1 is an annotated pseudogene. CDR3 protein: CASSQPRRRATKNIQYF. The nucleotides read TGTGCCAGCAGCCAACCCCGGCGGCGAGCAACCAAAAACATTCAGTACTTC.